The T cell receptor beta chain described here comes from a study of vaccination and CD4 T cells after COVID-19. In the study overall: Two-dose vaccination with either BNT162b2 or mRNA-1273 was given to participants. The post-vaccine samples came a median approximately 70 days after dose two (range 14 to 241). Drawing of post-COVID samples took place a median about 100 days after diagnosis (range 35 to 161). Regarding the study as a whole: The median count of SARS-CoV-2-reactive clonotypes rose from about 20 to 38, not significantly.

The treatment was: approximately nine-day PBMC culture with coronavirus spike peptide pools or control peptides (ViraFEST assay). The sample holds a few counts of this clonotype. Its antigen is as yet unknown. The Oncomine TCR Beta short-read assay was applied to DNA of cultured CD4+ T cells. TCRdb passed the PCR reads through MiXCR, listing each CDR3 protein once. The table has 3,000 to 4,000 distinct CDR3 sequences, around a fifth seen once; the top ten hold about 14%. The receptor's source is a human donor who had recovered from COVID-19. Input material: CD4+ T cells from blood, cultured in vitro.

In DNA form, the CDR3 reads TGTGCCAGCAGTTTAGATAGGACAGGGAGGACCGGGGAGCTGTTTTTT. As protein: CASSLDRTGRTGELFF. V gene TRBV12-3 or TRBV12-4 combines with J gene TRBJ2-2, with TRBD1 matching over 8 bases. V was pared by 1 base and J by 5 bases, with 6 bases of the junction left unmatched. This CDR3 contains 16 residues.